This T cell receptor beta chain is drawn from a study of neoadjuvant nivolumab and ipilimumab in lung cancer. For the study at large: Patients got nivolumab 3 mg/kg on days 1, 15 and 29; combination added ipilimumab 1 mg/kg day 1.

Study-level findings and limits: Blood richness before therapy tracked richness in tumors resected after neoadjuvant therapy. TCR richness and clonality were higher in tumors than adjacent uninvolved lung. TCR receptors were sequenced in few samples.

This clone is medium-sized. Its antigen is unknown. Profiling relied on immunoSEQ multiplex PCR, and the TCRdb table lists in-frame clones only, not all of them. The data show about 26,000 clones, over 80% seen once. The ends were cut back, 4 bases at V and 10 bases at J, with 20 bases in the middle. The CDR3 runs 16 residues. CDR1 is MDHEN and CDR2 is SYDVKM in the germline V gene. The sequencing used peripheral blood, collected before neoadjuvant nivolumab, alone or with ipilimumab. This clonotype originated in an adult with non-small cell lung cancer. This sequence joins TRBV28 and TRBJ1-6; D may be TRBD1 (6 bases). The CDR3: CASSSGDILGSSPLHF. CDR3 in DNA: TGTGCCAGCAGTTCCGGGGACATCTTAGGTTCCTCACCCCTCCACTTT.